The T cell receptor (beta chain) described here comes from a study of control samples from healthy donors and cancer patients. Trimming shortened V by 3 bases and J by 13 bases, and 8 bases separated the two germline ends. CDR3 length: 10 amino acids. Germline loops: CDR1 MNHNS, CDR2 SASEGT. Libraries were prepared by immunoSEQ multiplex PCR; TCRdb keeps only in-frame clonotypes and omits some of them. The sample carries around 80,000 clones, nearly 90% recorded once. This receptor was identified in a man aged 50 or older in good health. This chain uses TRBV6-1 with TRBJ2-3; D not resolved. The sequenced sample consisted of blood. The CDR3 nucleotides are TGTGCCAGCAGTGACCGTAGAAAGTATTTT. Encoded protein: CASSDRRKYF.